Presented here are 8 T cell receptor beta chains from one specimen sequenced in a study of CD8+ T cells in alopecia areata. Documented treatment: oral pan-JAK inhibitor, 5-10 mg twice daily. Reverse transcribed after extraction, RNA yielded cDNA as the sequencing template. Method: immunoSEQ multiplex PCR; TCRdb's copy keeps in-frame clones and lacks some. Of approximately 210,000 clones listed, approximately 60% are singletons. The sequencing used CD4+ T cells sorted from blood, collected at week 4, from a patient treated with tofacitinib. The receptor set was obtained from a human donor with alopecia areata.

The CDR3 DNA follows: TGTGCCAGCAGCCGCGGACAGACCCGAATGGGAGAGACCCAGTACTTC. Residues: CASSRGQTRMGETQYF. The gene calls are TRBV28 and TRBJ2-5, with a tentative D call TRBD1 (6 bases). The germline CDR1 and CDR2 sequences are MDHEN and SYDVKM. Trimming took 6 bases from V and 4 from J, leaving 21 bases between them. This CDR3 has 16 amino acids.

This clone was counted a few times. CDR3 in DNA: TGTGCCAGCAGCGCCCTGGTAGGGCGGGGCGGGGAGTATTTT. This translates into CASSALVGRGGEYF. V and J are TRBV11-2 and TRBJ2-3; a weak D match, TRBD2 (6 bases). Germline CDR1 SGHAT, CDR2 FQNNGV. This CDR3 is built from 14 residues. V was pared by 5 bases and J by 13 bases, with 22 bases between.

This clone has a handful of counts. The chain joins TRBV10-3 to TRBJ1-6; D unresolved. The germline CDR1 and CDR2 sequences are ENHRY and SYGVKD. The CDR3 has 14 residues. V was pared by 4 bases and J by 7 bases, with 11 bases between. CDR3 sequence: CAISVQEGNSPLHF. The CDR3, as DNA: TGTGCCATCAGTGTTCAGGAAGGAAATTCACCCCTCCACTTT.

V usage is TRBV30 and J usage is TRBJ1-2; D gene unclear. The CDR3 is 13 amino acids. Germline V gene lookup returns CDR1 GTSNPN and CDR2 SVGIG (reference sequence). Trimming pared 5 bases from V and 2 bases from J, leaving 12 bases between. CDR3: CAWRHPWNYGYTF. CDR3 in DNA: TGTGCCTGGCGACACCCCTGGAACTATGGCTACACCTTC.

The rearrangement links TRBV2 to TRBJ1-4; the D is unclear. This CDR3 has 14 amino acids. V was cut by 4 bases and J by 4 bases, with 10 bases left in between. Germline lookup yields CDR1 SNHLY and CDR2 FYNNEI. CDR3: CASSVMGNNEKLFF. For the CDR3, the DNA is TGTGCCAGCAGTGTAATGGGGAATAATGAAAAACTGTTTTTT.

This clone was picked up a small number of times. The rearrangement uses TRBV10-3 and TRBJ2-2; D might be TRBD1 (7 bases). Trimming left V 10 bases short and J 3 bases short, with 15 bases between. The CDR3 is 14 residues long. Germline assignment: CDR1 ENHRY and CDR2 SYGVKD. The CDR3 loop reads CATASRGDTGELFF. CDR3 DNA sequence: TGTGCCACAGCCAGCAGGGGGGACACCGGGGAGCTGTTTTTT.

This clone was observed once. The chain carries TRBV2 and TRBJ2-3, with a tentative D call TRBD2 (7 bases). The germline V gene has CDR1 SNHLY and CDR2 FYNNEI. This CDR3 comprises 14 residues. V lost 7 bases to trimming and J lost 0 bases, with 11 bases between them. The CDR3 loop reads CASKGGLSTDTQYF. CDR3 in DNA: TGTGCCAGCAAGGGGGGACTAAGCACAGATACGCAGTATTTT.

The chain carries TRBV28 and TRBJ1-5; no clear D. Germline V lookup: CDR1 MDHEN, CDR2 SYDVKM. The V end was cut by 5 bases, the J end by 1 base, with 12 bases between. The CDR3 sequence is 15 residues long. The CDR3 nucleotides read TGTGCCAGCAGTCCCCCCCCCTTCAGCAATCAGCCCCAGCATTTT. It translates to CASSPPPFSNQPQHF.